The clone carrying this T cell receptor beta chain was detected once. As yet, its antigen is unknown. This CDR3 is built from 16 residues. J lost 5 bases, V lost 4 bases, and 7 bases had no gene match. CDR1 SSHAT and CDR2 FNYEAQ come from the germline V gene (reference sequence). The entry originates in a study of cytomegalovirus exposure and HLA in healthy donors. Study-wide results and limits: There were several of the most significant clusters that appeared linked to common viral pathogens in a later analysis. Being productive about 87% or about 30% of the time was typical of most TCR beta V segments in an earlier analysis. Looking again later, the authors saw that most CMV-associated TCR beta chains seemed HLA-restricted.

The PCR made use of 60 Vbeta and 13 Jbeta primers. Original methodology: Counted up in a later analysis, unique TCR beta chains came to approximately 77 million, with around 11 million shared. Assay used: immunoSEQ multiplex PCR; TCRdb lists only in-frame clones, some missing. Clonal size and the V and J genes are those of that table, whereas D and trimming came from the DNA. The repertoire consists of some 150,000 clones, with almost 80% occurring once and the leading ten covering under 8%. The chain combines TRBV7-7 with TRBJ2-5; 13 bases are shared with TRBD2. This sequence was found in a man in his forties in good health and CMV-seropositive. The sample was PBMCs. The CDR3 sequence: CASSSGTSGNLETQYF. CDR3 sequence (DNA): TGTGCCAGCAGCTCCGGGACTAGCGGGAATCTGGAGACCCAGTACTTC. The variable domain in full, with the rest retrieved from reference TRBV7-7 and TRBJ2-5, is GAGVSQSPRYKVTKRGQDVTLRCDPISSHATLYWYQQALGQGPEFLTYFNYEAQPDKSGLPSDRFSAERPEGSISTLTIQRTEQRDSAMYRCASSSGTSGNLETQYFGPGTRLLVL.